This entry concerns a single TCR beta chain. Method: immunoSEQ multiplex PCR; TCRdb's copy keeps in-frame clones and lacks some. The repertoire includes 130,000 or so clones, roughly 84% of them detected once, and 8.9% sits in the top ten. This CDR3 spans 15 amino acids. Trimming removed 3 bases from V and 5 bases from J, with 17 bases in between. Germline V gene sequence: CDR1 SGHDT, CDR2 YYEEEE. This sample was taken from a study of blood T cell repertoires in COVID-19. The material sequenced was peripheral blood. The chain recombines TRBV5-6 with TRBJ1-2; possible D gene TRBD1, 6 bases. This clonotype originated in a man aged 25-45 years with COVID-19, enrolled during active disease. The CDR3 coding sequence is TGTGCCAGCAGCTCCCTTCCTAGGGACAATTATGGCTACACCTTC. It encodes CASSSLPRDNYGYTF.